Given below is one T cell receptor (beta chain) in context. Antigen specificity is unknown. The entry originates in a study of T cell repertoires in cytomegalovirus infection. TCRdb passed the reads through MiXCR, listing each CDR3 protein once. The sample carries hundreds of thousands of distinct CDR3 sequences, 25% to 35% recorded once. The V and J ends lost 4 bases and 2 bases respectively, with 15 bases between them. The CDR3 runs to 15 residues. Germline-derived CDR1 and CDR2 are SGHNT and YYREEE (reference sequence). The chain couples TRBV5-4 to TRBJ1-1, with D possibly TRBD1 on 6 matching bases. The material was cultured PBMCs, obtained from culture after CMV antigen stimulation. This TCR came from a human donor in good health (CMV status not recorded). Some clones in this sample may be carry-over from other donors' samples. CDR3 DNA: TGTGCCAGCAGCCCAAGCAAGACAGGCAACACTGAAGCTTTCTTT. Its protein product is CASSPSKTGNTEAFF.